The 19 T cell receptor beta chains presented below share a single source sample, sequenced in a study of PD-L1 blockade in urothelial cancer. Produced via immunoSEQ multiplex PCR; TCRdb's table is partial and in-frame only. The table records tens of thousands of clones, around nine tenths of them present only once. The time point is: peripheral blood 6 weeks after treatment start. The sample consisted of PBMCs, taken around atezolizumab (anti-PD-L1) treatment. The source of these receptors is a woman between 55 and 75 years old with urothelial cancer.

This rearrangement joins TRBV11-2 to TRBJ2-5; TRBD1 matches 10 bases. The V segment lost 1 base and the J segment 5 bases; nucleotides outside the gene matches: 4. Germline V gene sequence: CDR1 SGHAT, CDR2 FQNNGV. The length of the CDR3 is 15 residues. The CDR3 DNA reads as TGTGCCAGCAGCTTAGGGACAGGGGGGATGGAGACCCAGTACTTC. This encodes CASSLGTGGMETQYF.

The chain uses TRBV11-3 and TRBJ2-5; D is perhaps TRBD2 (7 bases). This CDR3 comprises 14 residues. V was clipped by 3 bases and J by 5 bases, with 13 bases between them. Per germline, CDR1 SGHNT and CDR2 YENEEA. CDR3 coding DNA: TGTGCCAGCAGCTTTGGCGGGGGCAGGGAGACCCAGTACTTC. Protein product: CASSFGGGRETQYF.

In nucleotides, the CDR3 is TGTGCCAGCAGTGGGTCAGGGGACGGGGCTGGAGATACGCAGTATTTT. Residues: CASSGSGDGAGDTQYF. The chain carries TRBV6-4 and TRBJ2-3, with D possibly being TRBD1 (6 bases). Germline CDR1 is MRHNA and CDR2 is SNTAGT. This CDR3 is 16 amino acids long. With 4 bases removed from V and 5 bases from J, the gap between germline ends came to 19 bases.

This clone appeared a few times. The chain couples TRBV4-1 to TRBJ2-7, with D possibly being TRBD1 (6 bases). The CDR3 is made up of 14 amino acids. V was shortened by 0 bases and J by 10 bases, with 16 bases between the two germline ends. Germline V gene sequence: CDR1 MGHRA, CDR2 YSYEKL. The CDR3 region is CASSQDGGYREQYF. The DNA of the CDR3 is TGCGCCAGCAGCCAAGATGGGGGCTACAGGGAACAGTACTTC.

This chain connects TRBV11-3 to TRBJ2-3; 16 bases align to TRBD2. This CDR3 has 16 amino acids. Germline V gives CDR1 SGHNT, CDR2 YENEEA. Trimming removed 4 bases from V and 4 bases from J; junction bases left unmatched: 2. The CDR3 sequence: CASSSGLAGGPDTQYF. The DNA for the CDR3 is TGTGCCAGCAGCTCGGGACTAGCGGGAGGGCCAGATACGCAGTATTTT.

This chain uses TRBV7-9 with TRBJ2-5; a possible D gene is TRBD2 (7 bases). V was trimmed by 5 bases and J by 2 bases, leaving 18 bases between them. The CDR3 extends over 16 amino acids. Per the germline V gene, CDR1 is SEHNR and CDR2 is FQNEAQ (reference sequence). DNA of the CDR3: TGTGCCAGCAGCCCATGGGGGGGGCCACTTCAAGAGACCCAGTACTTC. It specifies CASSPWGGPLQETQYF.

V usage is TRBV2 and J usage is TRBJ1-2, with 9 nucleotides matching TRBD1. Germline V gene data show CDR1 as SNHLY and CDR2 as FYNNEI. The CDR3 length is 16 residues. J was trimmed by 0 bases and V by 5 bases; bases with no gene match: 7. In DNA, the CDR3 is TGTGCCAGCAGTAGGGACAGGGAGAGAGCTAACTATGGCTACACCTTC. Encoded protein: CASSRDRERANYGYTF.

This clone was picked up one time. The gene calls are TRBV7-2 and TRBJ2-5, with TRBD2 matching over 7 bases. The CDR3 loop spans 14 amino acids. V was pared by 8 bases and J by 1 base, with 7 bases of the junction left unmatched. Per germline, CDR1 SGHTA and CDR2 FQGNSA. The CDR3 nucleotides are TGTGCCAGCGCTGTCGGGGGGTCCCAAGAGACCCAGTACTTC. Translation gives CASAVGGSQETQYF.

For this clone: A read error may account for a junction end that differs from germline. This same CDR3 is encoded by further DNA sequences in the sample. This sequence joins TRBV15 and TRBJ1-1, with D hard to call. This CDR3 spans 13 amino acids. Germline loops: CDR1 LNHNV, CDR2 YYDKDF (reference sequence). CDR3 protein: CATSRDWNTEAFF. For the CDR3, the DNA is TGTGCCACCAGCAGGGACTGGAATACTGAAGCTTTTTTT. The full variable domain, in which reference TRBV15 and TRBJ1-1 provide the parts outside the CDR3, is DAMVIQNPRYQVTQFGKPVTLSCSQTLNHNVMYWYQQKSSQAPKLLFHYYDKDFNNEADTPDNFQSRRPNTSFCFLDIRSPGLGDTAMYLCATSRDWNTEAFFGQGTRLTVV.

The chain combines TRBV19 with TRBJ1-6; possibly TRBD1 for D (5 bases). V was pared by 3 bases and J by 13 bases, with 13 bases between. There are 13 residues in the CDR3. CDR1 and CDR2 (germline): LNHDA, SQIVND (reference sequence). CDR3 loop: CASSISRRDPLHF. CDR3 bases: TGTGCCAGTAGTATCTCGCGCAGGGATCCCCTCCACTTT.

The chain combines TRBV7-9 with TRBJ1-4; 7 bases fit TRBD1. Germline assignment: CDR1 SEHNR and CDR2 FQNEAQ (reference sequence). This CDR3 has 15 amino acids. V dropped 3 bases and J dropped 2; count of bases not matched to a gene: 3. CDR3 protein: CASSLRGPTNEKLFF. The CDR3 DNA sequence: TGTGCCAGCAGCTTGAGGGGGCCGACTAATGAAAAACTGTTTTTT.

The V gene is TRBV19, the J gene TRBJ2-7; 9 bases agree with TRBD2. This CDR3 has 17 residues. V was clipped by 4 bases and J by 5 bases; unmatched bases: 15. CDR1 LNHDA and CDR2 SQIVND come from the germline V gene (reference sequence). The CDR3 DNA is TGTGCCAGTAGTACAGATGGGCCCGCTAGCGGGATTGACGAGCAGTACTTC. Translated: CASSTDGPASGIDEQYF.

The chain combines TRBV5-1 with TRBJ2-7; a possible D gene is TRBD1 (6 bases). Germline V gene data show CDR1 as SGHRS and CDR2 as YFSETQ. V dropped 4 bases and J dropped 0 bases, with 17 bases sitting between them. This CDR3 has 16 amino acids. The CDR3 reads CASSRGLGAGSYEQYF. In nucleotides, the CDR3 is TGCGCCAGCAGCAGGGGCTTGGGGGCGGGCTCCTACGAGCAGTACTTC.

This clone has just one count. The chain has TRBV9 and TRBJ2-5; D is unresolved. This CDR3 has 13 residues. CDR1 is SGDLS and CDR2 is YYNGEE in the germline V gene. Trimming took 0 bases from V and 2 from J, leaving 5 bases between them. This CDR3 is CASSVAGQETQYF. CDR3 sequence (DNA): TGTGCCAGCAGCGTAGCGGGTCAAGAGACCCAGTACTTC.

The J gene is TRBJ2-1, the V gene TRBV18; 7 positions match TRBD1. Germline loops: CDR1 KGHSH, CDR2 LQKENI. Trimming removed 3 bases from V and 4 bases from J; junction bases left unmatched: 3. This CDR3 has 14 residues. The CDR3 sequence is CASSPGQVYNEQFF. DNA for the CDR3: TGTGCCAGCTCACCTGGACAGGTTTACAATGAGCAGTTCTTC.

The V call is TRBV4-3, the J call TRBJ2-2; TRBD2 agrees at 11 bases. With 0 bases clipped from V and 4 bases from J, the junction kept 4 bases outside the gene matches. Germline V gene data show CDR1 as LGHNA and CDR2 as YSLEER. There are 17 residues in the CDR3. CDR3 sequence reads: CASSQELAGEPTGELFF. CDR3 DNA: TGCGCCAGCAGCCAAGAACTAGCGGGAGAGCCCACCGGGGAGCTGTTTTTT.

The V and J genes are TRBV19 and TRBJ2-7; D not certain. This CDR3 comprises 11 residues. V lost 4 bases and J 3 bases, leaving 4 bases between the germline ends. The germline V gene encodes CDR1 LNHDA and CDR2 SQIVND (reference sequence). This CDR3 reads CASSTVYEQYF. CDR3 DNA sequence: TGTGCCAGTAGTACAGTCTACGAGCAGTACTTC.

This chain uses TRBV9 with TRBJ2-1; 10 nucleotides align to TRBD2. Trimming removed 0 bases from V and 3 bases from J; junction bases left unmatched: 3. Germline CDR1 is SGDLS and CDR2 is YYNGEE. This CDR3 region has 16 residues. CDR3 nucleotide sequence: TGTGCCAGCAGCGTAGCTGGACTAGCGGACTACAATGAGCAGTTCTTC. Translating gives CASSVAGLADYNEQFF.

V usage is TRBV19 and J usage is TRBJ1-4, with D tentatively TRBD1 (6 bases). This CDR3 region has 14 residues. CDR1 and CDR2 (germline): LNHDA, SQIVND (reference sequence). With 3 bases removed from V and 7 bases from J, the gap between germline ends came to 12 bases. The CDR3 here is CASSILRGSEKLFF. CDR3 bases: TGTGCCAGTAGTATTCTCAGGGGCTCTGAAAAACTGTTTTTT.